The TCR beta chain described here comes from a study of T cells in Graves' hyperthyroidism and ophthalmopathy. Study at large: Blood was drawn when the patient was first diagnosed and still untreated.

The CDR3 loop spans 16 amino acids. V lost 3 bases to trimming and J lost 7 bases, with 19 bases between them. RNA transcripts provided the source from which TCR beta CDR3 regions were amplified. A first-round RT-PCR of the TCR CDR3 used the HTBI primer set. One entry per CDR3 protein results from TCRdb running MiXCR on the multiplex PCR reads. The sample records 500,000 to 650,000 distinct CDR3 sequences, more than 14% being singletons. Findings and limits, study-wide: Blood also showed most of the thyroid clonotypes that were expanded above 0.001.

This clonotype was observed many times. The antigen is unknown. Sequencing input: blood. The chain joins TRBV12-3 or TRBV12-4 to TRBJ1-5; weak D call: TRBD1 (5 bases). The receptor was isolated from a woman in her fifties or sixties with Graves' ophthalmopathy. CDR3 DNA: TGTGCCAGCAGTTTTTCTGGTGGCAGGGTTACCCAGCCCCAGCATTTT. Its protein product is CASSFSGGRVTQPQHF.